This TCR beta chain was profiled in a study of patients and donors after allogeneic stem cell transplantation. The sample holds a few counts of this clonotype. Each CDR3 protein gets one entry after TCRdb re-called the RT-PCR reads with MiXCR. The sample includes about 40,000 distinct CDR3 sequences, around a third of them seen just once. The germline V gene encodes CDR1 SGHRS and CDR2 YFSETQ. V trimming: 0 bases; J trimming: 2 bases; junction bases outside the gene matches: 0. The CDR3 has 16 amino acids. The genes are TRBV5-1 and TRBJ2-7; 15 nucleotides line up with TRBD2. What was sequenced was blood, either unsorted or a sorted T cell fraction (not recorded which). This sequence was found in a human donor who was either an allogeneic HSCT recipient or a stem cell or donor lymphocyte infusion donor (not recorded which). It is not recorded whose cells these are; they may come from a transplant donor. In DNA form, the CDR3 reads TGCGCCAGCAGCTTGGGGACTAGCGGGAGGGCCTACGAGCAGTACTTC. The encoded protein is CASSLGTSGRAYEQYF. Together with reference TRBV5-1 and TRBJ2-7, the CDR3 gives the full variable domain: KAGVTQTPRYLIKTRGQQVTLSCSPISGHRSVSWYQQTPGQGLQFLFEYFSETQRNKGNFPGRFSGRQFSNSRSEMNVSTLELGDSALYLCASSLGTSGRAYEQYFGPGTRLTVT.